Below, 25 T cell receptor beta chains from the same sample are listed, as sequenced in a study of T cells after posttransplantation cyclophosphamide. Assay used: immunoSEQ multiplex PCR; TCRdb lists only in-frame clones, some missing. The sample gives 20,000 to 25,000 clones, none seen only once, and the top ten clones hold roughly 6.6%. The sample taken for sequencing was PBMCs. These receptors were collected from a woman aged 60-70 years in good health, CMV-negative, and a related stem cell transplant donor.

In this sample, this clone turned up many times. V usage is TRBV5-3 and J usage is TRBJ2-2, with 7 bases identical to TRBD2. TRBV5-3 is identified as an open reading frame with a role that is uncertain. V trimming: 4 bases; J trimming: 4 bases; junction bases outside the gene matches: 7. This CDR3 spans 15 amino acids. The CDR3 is CARSRTRRVTGELFF. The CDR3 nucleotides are TGTGCCAGAAGCAGGACTAGAAGGGTCACCGGGGAGCTGTTTTTT.

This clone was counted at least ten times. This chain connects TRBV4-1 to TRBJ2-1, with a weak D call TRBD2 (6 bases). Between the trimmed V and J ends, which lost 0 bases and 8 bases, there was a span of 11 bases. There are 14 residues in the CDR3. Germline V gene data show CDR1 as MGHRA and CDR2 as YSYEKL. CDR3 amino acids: CASSQEPGRYEQFF. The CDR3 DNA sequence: TGCGCCAGCAGCCAAGAGCCCGGGAGATATGAGCAGTTCTTC.

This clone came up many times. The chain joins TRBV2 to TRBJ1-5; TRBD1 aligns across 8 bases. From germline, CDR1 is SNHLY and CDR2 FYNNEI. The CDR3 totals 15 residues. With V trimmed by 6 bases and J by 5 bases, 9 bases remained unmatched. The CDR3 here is CASRVRTGYDQPQHF. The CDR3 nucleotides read TGTGCCAGCAGGGTCCGGACAGGGTACGATCAGCCCCAGCATTTT.

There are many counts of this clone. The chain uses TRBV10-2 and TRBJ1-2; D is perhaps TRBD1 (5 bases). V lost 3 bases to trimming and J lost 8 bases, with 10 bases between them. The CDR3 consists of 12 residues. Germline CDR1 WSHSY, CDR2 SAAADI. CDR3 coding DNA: TGCGCCAGCAGTGATGACAGCAGCGGCTACACCTTC. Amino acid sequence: CASSDDSSGYTF.

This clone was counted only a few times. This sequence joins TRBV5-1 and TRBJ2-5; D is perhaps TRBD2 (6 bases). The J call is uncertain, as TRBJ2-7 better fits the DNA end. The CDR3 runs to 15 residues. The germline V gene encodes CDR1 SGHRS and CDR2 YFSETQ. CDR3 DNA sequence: TGCGCCAGCAGCTTGACCTCTAGCGCGCAGAACGAGCAGTACTTC. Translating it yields CASSLTSSAQNEQYF.

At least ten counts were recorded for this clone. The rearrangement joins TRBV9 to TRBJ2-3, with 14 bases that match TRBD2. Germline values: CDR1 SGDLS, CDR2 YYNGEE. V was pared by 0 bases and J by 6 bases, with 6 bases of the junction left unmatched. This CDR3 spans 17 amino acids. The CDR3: CASSVGGTSGRGDTQYF. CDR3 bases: TGTGCCAGCAGCGTAGGAGGGACTAGCGGGAGAGGGGATACGCAGTATTTT. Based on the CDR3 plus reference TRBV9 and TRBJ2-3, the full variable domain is DSGVTQTPKHLITATGQRVTLRCSPRSGDLSVYWYQQSLDQGLQFLIQYYNGEERAKGNILERFSAQQFPDLHSELNLSSLELGDSALYFCASSVGGTSGRGDTQYFGPGTRLTVL.

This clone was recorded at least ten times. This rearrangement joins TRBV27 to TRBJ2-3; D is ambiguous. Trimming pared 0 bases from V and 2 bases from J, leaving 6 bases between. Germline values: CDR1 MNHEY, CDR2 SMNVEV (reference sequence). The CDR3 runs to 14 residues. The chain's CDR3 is CASSLSRITDTQYF. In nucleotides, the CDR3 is TGTGCCAGCAGTTTATCGAGGATCACAGATACGCAGTATTTT.

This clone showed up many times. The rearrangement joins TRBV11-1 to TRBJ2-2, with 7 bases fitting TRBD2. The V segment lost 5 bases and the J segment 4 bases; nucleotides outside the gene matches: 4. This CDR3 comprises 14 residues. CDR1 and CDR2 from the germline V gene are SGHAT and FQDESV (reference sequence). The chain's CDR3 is CASSVGRGTGELFF. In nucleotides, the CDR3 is TGTGCCAGCAGCGTGGGGAGGGGCACCGGGGAGCTGTTTTTT. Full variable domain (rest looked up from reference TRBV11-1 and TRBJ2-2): EAEVAQSPRYKITEKSQAVAFWCDPISGHATLYWYRQILGQGPELLVQFQDESVVDDSQLPKDRFSAERLKGVDSTLKIQPAELGDSAMYLCASSVGRGTGELFFGEGSRLTVL.

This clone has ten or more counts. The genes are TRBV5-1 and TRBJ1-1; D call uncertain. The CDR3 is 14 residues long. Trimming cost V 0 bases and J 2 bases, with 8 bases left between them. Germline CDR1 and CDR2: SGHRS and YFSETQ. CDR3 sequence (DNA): TGCGCCAGCAGCTTGGTACAGCAAAACACTGAAGCTTTCTTT. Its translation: CASSLVQQNTEAFF.

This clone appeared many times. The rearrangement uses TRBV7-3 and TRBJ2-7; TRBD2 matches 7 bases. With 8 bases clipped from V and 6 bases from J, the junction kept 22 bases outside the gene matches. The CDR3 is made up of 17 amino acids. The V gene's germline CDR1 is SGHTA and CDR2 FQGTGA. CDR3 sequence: CASSRGGVGALYSEQYF. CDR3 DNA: TGTGCCAGCTCCCGCGGGGGTGTCGGGGCCCTCTACTCCGAGCAGTACTTC. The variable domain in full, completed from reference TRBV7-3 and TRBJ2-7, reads GAGVSQTPSNKVTEKGKYVELRCDPISGHTALYWYRQSLGQGPEFLIYFQGTGAADDSGLPNDRFFAVRPEGSVSTLKIQRTERGDSAVYLCASSRGGVGALYSEQYFGPGTRLTVT.

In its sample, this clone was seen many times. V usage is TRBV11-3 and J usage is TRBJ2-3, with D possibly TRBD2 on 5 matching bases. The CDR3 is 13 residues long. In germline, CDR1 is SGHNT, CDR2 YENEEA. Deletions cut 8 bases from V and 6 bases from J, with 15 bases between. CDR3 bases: TGTGCCAGCGGCAGGTCGGGAACGGATACGCAGTATTTT. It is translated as CASGRSGTDTQYF.

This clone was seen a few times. CDR3 nucleotides: TGTGCCACCCTAGCGGGGGAGCATTACAATGAGCAGTTCTTC. Translated: CATLAGEHYNEQFF. V is TRBV2 and J is TRBJ2-1; TRBD2 aligns across 10 bases. Trimming at V came to 10 bases and at J to 4 bases, leaving 7 bases not matched to a gene. The CDR3 consists of 14 residues. CDR1 is SNHLY and CDR2 is FYNNEI in the germline V gene.

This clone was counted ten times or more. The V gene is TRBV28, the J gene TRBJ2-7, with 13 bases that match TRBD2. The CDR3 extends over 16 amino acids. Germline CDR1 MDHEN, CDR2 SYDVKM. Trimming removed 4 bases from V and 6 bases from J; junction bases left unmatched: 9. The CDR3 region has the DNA TGTGCCAGCAGTTCCCCCGGGGGACTAGCGGGACGCGAGCAGTACTTC. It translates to CASSSPGGLAGREQYF.

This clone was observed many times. CDR3 coding DNA: TGTGCCAGCGGCGGGGGTCGGGGTACACCCCTCCACTTT. Protein sequence: CASGGGRGTPLHF. The chain recombines TRBV6-1 with TRBJ1-6; D may be TRBD1 (5 bases). This CDR3 region has 13 residues. Germline V gene sequence: CDR1 MNHNS, CDR2 SASEGT. Trimming left V 8 bases short and J 11 bases short, with 16 bases between.

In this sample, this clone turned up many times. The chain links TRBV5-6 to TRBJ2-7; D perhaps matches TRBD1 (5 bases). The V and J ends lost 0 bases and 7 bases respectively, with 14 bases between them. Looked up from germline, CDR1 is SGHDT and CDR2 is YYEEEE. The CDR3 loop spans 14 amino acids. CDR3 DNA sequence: TGTGCCAGCAGCTTGGATCTGGGTTCAGGGGAGCAGTACTTC. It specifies CASSLDLGSGEQYF.

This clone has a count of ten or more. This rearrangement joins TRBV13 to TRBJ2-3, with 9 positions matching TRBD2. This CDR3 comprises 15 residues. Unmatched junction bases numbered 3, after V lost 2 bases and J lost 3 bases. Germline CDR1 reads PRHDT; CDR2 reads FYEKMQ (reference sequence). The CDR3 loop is CASSLLAGRTDTQYF. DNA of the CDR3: TGTGCCAGCAGCTTACTAGCGGGACGAACAGATACGCAGTATTTT.

The CDR3 DNA is TGTGCCAGCAGAGTCCCGGGGGGGGGCGAAGAGACCCAGTACTTC. Protein sequence: CASRVPGGGEETQYF. The genes are TRBV6-5 and TRBJ2-5; 8 nucleotides line up with TRBD2. V was pared by 6 bases and J by 3 bases, with 9 bases of the junction left unmatched. CDR3 size: 15 residues. CDR1 and CDR2 (germline): MNHEY, SVGAGI.

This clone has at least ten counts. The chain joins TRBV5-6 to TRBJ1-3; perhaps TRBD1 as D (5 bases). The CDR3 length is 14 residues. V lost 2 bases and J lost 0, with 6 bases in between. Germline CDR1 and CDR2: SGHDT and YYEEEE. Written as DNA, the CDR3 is TGTGCCAGCAGCTTTGGACACTCTGGAAACACCATATATTTT. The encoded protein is CASSFGHSGNTIYF.

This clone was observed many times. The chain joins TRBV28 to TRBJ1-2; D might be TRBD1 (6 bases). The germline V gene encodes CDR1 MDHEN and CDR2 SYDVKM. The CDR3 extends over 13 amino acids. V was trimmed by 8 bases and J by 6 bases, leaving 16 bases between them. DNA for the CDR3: TGTGCCAGCGGTAAATCAGGGGCGAATGGCTACACCTTC. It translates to CASGKSGANGYTF.

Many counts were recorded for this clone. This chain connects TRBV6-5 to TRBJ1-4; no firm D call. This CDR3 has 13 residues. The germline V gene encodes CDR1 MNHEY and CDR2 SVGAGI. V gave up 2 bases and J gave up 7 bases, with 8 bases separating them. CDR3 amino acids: CASSYRGAEKLFF. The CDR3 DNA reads TGTGCCAGCAGTTACCGCGGAGCTGAAAAACTGTTTTTT.

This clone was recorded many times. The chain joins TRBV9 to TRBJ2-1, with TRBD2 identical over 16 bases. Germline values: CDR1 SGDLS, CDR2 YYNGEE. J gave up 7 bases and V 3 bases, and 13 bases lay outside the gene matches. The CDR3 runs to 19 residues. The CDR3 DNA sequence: TGTGCCAGCAGCGCGACGGGACTAGCGGGGGGGCCAAATAGGAATGAGCAGTTCTTC. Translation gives CASSATGLAGGPNRNEQFF.

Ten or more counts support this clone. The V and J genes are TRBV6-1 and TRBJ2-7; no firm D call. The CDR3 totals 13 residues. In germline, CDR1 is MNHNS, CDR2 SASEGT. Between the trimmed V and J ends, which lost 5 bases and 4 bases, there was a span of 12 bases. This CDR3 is CASSIENLYEQYF. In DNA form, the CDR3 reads TGTGCCAGCAGTATCGAGAACTTATACGAGCAGTACTTC.

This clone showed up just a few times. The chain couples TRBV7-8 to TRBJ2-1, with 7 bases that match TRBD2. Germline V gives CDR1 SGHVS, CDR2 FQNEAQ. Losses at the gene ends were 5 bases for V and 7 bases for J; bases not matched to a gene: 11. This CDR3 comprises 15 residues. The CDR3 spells CASSPVGGIMNEQFF. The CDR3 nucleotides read TGTGCCAGCAGCCCAGTGGGGGGGATTATGAATGAGCAGTTCTTC.

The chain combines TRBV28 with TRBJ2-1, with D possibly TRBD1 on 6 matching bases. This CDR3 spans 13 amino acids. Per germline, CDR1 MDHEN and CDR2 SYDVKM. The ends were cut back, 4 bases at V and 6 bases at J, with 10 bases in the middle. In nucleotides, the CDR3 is TGTGCCAGCAGTTATGGGGGCCTCAATGAGCAGTTCTTC. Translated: CASSYGGLNEQFF. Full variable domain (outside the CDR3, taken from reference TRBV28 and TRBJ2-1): DVKVTQSSRYLVKRTGEKVFLECVQDMDHENMFWYRQDPGLGLRLIYFSYDVKMKEKGDIPEGYSVSREKKERFSLILESASTNQTSMYLCASSYGGLNEQFFGPGTRLTVL.

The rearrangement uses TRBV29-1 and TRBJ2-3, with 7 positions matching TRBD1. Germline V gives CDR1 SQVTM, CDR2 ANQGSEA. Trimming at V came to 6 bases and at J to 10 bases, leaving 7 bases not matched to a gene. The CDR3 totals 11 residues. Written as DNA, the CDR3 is TGCAGCGTAAGACAGGGTTGGGCGCAGTATTTT. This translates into CSVRQGWAQYF.